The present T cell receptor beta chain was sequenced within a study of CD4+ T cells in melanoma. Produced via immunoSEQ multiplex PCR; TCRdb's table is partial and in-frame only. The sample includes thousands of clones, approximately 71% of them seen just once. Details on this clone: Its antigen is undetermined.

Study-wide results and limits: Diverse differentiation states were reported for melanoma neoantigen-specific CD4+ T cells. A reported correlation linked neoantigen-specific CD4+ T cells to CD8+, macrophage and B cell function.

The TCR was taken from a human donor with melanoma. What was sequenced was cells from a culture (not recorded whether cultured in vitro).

The CDR3 nucleotides read TGTGCCAGCAGCTCCGAACGGGCTCAGCCCCAGCATTTT. As protein: CASSSERAQPQHF. The chain links TRBV7-9 to TRBJ1-5; D gene unclear. Between the trimmed V and J ends, which lost 4 bases and 6 bases, there was a span of 10 bases. The CDR3 has 13 amino acids. Germline CDR1 SEHNR, CDR2 FQNEAQ (reference sequence).